Shown below are 10 T cell receptor beta chains from a single sample sequenced in a study of blood T cell repertoires in COVID-19 (dated by TCRdb to 2018 to 2020). Library method: the immunoSEQ multiplex PCR assay. TCRdb limited this immuneACCESS table to in-frame rearrangements with V and J called. A share of clones is missing; checked studies link under half to unresolved V genes, and the rest is unexplained. The sample table records about 400,000 clones; 89% of these occur just once. Together, the top ten hold 0.95% to 1.5% of the sample. The sequencing input was peripheral blood. The receptors here all came from a middle-aged man with acute or convalescent COVID-19.

This chain connects TRBV7-3 to TRBJ2-5; tentative D call: TRBD2 (6 bases). V was cut by 3 bases and J by 5 bases, with 16 bases left in between. CDR1 is SGHTA, CDR2 FQGTGA, per germline. The CDR3 runs to 15 residues. CDR3 amino acids: CASSLMHGGRETQYF. CDR3 nucleotides: TGTGCCAGCAGCTTGATGCACGGGGGTCGGGAGACCCAGTACTTC.

This clone was seen a single time. This chain uses TRBV19 with TRBJ1-2; D is unclear. The CDR3 loop spans 14 amino acids. CDR1 LNHDA and CDR2 SQIVND come from the germline V gene (reference sequence). V was pared by 5 bases and J by 3 bases, with 13 bases between. This CDR3 reads CASSATRGYYGYTF. CDR3 DNA sequence: TGTGCCAGTAGTGCTACCCGAGGGTACTATGGCTACACCTTC.

This clone was seen once. The chain is built from TRBV5-1 and TRBJ1-5; the D gene is possibly TRBD1 (6 bases). The V gene lost 4 bases and the J gene lost 2 bases, with 13 bases spanning the gap. From germline, CDR1 is SGHRS and CDR2 YFSETQ. This CDR3 spans 15 amino acids. CDR3 in amino acids: CASSPLAGGNQPQHF. CDR3 bases: TGCGCCAGCAGCCCTTTGGCAGGGGGCAATCAGCCCCAGCATTTT.

V gene TRBV9 combines with J gene TRBJ2-3; TRBD2 matches at 7 bases. V shed 4 bases and J 5 bases; nucleotides not matched to a gene: 10. The length of the CDR3 is 15 residues. Germline V gene sequence: CDR1 SGDLS, CDR2 YYNGEE. The CDR3 loop reads CASSFAGRGLDTQYF. The CDR3 nucleotides are TGTGCCAGCAGCTTCGCGGGGCGGGGGTTAGATACGCAGTATTTT.

The chain recombines TRBV9 with TRBJ2-5; 7 bases are a match to TRBD1. This CDR3 is 15 amino acids long. Germline V lookup: CDR1 SGDLS, CDR2 YYNGEE. Trimming cost V 3 bases and J 2 bases; bases outside gene matches: 7. As DNA, the CDR3 is TGTGCCAGCAGCGCTCTAGGACAGGATCAAGAGACCCAGTACTTC. The encoded protein is CASSALGQDQETQYF.

The rearrangement links TRBV24-1 to TRBJ2-1; D gene unclear. Trimming removed 2 bases at V and 5 bases at J, with 9 bases between. The CDR3 extends over 14 amino acids. Germline V lookup: CDR1 KGHDR, CDR2 SFDVKD. CDR3 amino acids: CATSDWRSNNEQFF. The DNA for the CDR3 is TGTGCCACCAGTGATTGGCGGTCGAACAATGAGCAGTTCTTC.

V is TRBV11-1 and J is TRBJ1-2; 7 nucleotides align to TRBD1. The CDR3 length is 12 residues. Germline CDR1 and CDR2: SGHAT and FQDESV (reference sequence). V shed 8 bases, J shed 7 bases, and the junction held 7 bases outside the gene matches. The CDR3 spells CASRGTESGYTF. The CDR3 nucleotides read TGTGCCAGCCGCGGGACAGAGAGTGGCTACACCTTC.

J is TRBJ2-5 and V is TRBV28; D may be TRBD1 (6 bases). The V gene lost 4 bases and the J gene lost 5 bases, with 14 bases spanning the gap. Germline assignment: CDR1 MDHEN and CDR2 SYDVKM. There are 14 residues in the CDR3. The DNA of the CDR3 is TGTGCCAGCAGTTCACTCAGGGGCACGGAGACCCAGTACTTC. As protein: CASSSLRGTETQYF.

The chain recombines TRBV6-5 with TRBJ1-1; no definite D call. The CDR3 has 13 residues. Trimming stripped 10 bases from V and 2 bases from J, with 14 bases between. Germline CDR1 and CDR2: MNHEY and SVGAGI. The CDR3 loop is CATHFGRNTEAFF. The DNA of the CDR3 is TGTGCCACCCACTTCGGTAGAAACACTGAAGCTTTCTTT.

The V call is TRBV16, the J call TRBJ1-3; D is ambiguous. The germline V gene has CDR1 KGHSY and CDR2 FQNENV. The CDR3 contains 15 residues. V shed 2 bases and J shed 0 bases, with 8 bases lying between them. CDR3 nucleotides: TGTGCCAGCAGCCAACAGACAACCTCTGGAAACACCATATATTTT. It codes for CASSQQTTSGNTIYF.